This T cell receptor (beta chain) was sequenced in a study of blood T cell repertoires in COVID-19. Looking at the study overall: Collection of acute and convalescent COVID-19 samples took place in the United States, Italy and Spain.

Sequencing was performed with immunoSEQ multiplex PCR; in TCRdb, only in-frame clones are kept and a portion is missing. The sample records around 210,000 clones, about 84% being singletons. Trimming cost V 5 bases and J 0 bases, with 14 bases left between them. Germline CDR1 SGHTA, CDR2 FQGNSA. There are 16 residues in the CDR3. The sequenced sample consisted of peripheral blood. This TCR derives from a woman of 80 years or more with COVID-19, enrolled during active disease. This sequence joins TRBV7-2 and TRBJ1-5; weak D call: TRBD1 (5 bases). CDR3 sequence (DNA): TGTGCCAGCAGCCGTGGACCAGGGAATAGCAATCAGCCCCAGCATTTT. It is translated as CASSRGPGNSNQPQHF.